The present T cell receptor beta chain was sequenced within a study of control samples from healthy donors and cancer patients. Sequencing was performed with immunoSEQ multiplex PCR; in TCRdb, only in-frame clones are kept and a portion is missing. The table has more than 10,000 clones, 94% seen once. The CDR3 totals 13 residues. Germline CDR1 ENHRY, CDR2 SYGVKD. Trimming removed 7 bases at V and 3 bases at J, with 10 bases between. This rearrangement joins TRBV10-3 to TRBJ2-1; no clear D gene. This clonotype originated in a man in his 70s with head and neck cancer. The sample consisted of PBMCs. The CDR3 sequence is CAINSAIYNEQFF. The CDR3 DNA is TGTGCCATCAATTCCGCGATCTACAATGAGCAGTTCTTC.